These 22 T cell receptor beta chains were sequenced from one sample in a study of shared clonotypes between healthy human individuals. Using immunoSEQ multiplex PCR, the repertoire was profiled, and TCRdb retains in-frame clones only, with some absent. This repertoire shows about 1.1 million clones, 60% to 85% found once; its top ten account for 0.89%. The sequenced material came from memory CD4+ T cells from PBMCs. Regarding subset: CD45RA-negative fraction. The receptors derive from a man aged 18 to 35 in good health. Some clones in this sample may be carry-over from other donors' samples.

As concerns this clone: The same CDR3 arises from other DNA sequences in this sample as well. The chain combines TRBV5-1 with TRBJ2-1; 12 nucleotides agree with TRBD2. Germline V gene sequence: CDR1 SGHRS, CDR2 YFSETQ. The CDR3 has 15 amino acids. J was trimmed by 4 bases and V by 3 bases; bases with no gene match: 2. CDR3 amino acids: CASSSGTSGYNEQFF. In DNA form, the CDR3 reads TGCGCCAGCAGCTCCGGGACTAGCGGGTACAATGAGCAGTTCTTC.

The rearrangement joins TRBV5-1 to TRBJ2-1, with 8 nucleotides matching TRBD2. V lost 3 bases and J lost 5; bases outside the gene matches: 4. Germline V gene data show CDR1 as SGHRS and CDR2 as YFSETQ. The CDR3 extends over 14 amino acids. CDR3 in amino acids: CASSSSSGNNEQFF. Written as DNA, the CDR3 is TGCGCCAGCAGCTCGAGTAGCGGGAACAATGAGCAGTTCTTC.

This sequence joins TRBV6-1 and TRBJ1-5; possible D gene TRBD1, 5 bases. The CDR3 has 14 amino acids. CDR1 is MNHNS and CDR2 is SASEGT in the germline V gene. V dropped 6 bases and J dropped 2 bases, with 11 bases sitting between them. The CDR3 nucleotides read TGTGCCAGCAGGGGGGGGTCAGGCAATCAGCCCCAGCATTTT. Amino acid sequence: CASRGGSGNQPQHF.

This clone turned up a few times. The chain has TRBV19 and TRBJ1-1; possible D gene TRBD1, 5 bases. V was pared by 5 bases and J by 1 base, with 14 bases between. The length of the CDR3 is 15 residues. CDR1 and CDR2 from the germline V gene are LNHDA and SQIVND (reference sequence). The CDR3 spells CASSAPRTPNTEAFF. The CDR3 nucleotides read TGTGCCAGTAGTGCGCCGAGGACACCGAACACTGAAGCTTTCTTT.

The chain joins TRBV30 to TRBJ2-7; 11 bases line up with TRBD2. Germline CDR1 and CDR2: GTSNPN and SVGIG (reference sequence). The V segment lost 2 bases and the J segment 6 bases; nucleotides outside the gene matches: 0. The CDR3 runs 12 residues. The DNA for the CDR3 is TGTGCCTGGAGTCTAGCGGGAGGCGAGCAGTACTTC. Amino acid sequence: CAWSLAGGEQYF. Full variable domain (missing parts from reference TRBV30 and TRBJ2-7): SQTIHQWPATLVQPVGSPLSLECTVEGTSNPNLYWYRQAAGRGLQLLFYSVGIGQISSEVPQNLSASRPQDRQFILSSKKLLLSDSGFYLCAWSLAGGEQYFGPGTRLTVT.

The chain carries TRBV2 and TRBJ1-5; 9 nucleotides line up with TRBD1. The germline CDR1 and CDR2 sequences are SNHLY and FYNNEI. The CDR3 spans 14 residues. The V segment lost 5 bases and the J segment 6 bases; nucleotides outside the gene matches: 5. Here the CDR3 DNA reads TGTGCCAGCAGTATTACAGGGGGCGGTCAGCCCCAGCATTTT. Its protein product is CASSITGGGQPQHF.

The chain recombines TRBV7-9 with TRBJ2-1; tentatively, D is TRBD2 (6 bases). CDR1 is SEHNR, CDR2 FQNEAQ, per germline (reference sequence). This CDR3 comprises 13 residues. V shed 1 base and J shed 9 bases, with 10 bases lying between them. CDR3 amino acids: CASSLDPRGEQFF. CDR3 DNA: TGTGCCAGCAGCTTAGACCCGCGGGGTGAGCAGTTCTTC.

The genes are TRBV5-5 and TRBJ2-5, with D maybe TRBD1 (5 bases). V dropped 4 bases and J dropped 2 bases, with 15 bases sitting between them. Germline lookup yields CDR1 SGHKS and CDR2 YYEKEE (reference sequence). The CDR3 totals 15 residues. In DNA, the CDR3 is TGTGCCAGCAGCCCCCCAAGGGGCCTACAAGAGACCCAGTACTTC. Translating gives CASSPPRGLQETQYF.

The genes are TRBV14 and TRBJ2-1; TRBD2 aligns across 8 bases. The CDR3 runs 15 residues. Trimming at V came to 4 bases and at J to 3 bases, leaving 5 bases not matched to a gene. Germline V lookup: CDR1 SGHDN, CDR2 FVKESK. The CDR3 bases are TGTGCCAGCAGCCGAGTAGCGGGGAGCTACAATGAGCAGTTCTTC. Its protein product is CASSRVAGSYNEQFF.

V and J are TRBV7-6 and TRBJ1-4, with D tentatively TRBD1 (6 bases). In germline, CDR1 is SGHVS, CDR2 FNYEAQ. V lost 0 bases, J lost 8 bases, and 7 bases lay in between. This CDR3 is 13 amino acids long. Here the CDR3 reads CASSLADREKLFF. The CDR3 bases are TGTGCCAGCAGCTTAGCCGACAGGGAAAAACTGTTTTTT. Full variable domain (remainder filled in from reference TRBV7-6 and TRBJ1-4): GAGVSQSPRYKVTKRGQDVALRCDPISGHVSLYWYRQALGQGPEFLTYFNYEAQQDKSGLPNDRFSAERPEGSISTLTIQRTEQRDSAMYRCASSLADREKLFFGSGTQLSVL.

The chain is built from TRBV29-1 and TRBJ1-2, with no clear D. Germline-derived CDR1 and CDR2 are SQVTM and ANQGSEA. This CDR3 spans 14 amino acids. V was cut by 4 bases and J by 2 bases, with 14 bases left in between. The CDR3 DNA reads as TGCAGCGTTGTTGAAACCAACATCAACTATGGCTACACCTTC. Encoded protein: CSVVETNINYGYTF.

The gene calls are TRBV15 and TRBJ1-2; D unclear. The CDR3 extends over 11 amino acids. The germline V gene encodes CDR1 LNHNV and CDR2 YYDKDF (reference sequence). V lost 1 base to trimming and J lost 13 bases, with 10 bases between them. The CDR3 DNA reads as TGTGCCACCAGCAGAGGGAAAAAGGGCACCTTC. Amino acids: CATSRGKKGTF.

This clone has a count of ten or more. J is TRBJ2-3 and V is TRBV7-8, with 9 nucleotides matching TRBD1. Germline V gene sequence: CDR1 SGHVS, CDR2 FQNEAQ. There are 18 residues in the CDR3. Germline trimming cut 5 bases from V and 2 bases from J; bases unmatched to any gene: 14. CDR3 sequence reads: CASSKKPPTGGDTDTQYF. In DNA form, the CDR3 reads TGTGCCAGCAGCAAAAAGCCCCCGACAGGGGGAGACACAGATACGCAGTATTTT.

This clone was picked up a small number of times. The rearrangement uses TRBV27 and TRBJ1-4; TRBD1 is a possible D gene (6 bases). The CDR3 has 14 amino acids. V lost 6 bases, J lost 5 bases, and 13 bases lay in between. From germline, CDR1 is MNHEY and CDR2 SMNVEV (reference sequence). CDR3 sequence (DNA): TGTGCCAGCAGCAGGACAGTATCGAATGAAAAACTGTTTTTT. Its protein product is CASSRTVSNEKLFF.

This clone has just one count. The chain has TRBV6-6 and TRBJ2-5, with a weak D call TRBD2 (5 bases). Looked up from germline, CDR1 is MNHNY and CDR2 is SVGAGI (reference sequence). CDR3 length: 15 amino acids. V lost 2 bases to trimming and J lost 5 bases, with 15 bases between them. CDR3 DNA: TGTGCCAGCAGTTACGTGGCGAGGGAGAGGGAGACCCAGTACTTC. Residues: CASSYVARERETQYF.

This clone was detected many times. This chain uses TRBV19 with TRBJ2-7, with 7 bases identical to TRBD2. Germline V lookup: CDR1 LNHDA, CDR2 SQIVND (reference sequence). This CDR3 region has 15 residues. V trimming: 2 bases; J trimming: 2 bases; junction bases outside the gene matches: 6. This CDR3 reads CASSISGRGAYEQYF. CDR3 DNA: TGTGCCAGTAGTATAAGTGGGAGGGGTGCCTACGAGCAGTACTTC.

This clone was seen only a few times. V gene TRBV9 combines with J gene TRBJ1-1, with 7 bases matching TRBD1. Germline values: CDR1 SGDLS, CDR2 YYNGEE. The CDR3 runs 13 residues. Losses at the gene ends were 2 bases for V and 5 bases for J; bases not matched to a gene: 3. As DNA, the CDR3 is TGTGCCAGCAGCGTTGACAGGGAGACTGAAGCTTTCTTT. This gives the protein CASSVDRETEAFF.

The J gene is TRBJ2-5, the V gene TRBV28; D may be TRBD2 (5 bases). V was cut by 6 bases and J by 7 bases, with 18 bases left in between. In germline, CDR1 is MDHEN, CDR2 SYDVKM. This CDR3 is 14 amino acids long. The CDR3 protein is CASRPGLSPWTQYF. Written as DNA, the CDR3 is TGTGCCAGCAGGCCCGGACTGTCACCTTGGACCCAGTACTTC.

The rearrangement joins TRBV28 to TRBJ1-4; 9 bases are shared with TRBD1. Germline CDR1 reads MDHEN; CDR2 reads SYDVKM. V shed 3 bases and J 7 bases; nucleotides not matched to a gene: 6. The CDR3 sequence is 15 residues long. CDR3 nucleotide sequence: TGTGCCAGCAGTTTTGGGAACAGGGGGCGTGAAAAACTGTTTTTT. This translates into CASSFGNRGREKLFF.

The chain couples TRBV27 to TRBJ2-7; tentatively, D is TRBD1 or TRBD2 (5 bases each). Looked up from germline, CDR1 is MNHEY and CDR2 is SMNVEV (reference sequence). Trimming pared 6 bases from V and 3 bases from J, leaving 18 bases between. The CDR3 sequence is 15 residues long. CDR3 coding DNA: TGTGCCAGCAGCAAACGCCGGGACGCAAACTACGAGCAGTACTTC. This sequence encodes CASSKRRDANYEQYF.

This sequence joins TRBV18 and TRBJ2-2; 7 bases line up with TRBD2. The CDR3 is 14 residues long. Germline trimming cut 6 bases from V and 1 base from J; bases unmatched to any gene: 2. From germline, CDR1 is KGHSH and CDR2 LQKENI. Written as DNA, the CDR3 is TGTGCCAGCTCTAGGGAGGGGAACACCGGGGAGCTGTTTTTT. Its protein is CASSREGNTGELFF.

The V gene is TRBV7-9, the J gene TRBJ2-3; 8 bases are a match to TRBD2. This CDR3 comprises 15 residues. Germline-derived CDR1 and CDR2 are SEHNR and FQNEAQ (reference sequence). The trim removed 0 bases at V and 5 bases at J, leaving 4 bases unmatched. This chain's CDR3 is CASSLASLAGDTQYF. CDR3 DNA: TGTGCCAGCAGCTTAGCGAGCCTAGCGGGAGATACGCAGTATTTT.